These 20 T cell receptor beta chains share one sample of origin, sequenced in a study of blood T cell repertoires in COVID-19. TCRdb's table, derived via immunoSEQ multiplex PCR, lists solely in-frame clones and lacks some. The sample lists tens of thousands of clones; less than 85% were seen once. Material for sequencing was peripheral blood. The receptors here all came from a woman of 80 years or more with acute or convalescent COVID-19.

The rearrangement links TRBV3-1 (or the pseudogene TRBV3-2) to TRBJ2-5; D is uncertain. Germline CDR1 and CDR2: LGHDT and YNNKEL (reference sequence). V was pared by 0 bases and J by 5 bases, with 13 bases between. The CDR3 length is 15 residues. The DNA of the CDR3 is TGTGCCAGCAGCCAAGAGAGGCAGCAAGTGGAGACCCAGTACTTC. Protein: CASSQERQQVETQYF.

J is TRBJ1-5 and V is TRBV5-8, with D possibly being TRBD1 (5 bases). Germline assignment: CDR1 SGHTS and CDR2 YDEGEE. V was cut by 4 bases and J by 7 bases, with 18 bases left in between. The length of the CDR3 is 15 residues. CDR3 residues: CASSTTGGARQPQHF. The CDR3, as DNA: TGTGCCAGCAGCACTACAGGTGGGGCAAGGCAGCCCCAGCATTTT.

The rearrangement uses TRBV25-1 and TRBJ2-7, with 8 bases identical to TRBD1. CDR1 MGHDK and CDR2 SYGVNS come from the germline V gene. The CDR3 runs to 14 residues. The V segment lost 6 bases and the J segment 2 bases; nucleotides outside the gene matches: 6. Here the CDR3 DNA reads TGTGCCAGCAGCGCAGGGGGCGCGACCTACGAGCAGTACTTC. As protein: CASSAGGATYEQYF.

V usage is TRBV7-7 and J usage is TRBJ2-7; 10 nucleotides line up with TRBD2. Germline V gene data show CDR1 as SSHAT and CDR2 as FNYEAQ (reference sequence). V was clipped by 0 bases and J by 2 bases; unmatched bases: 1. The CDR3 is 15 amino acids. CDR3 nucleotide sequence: TGTGCCAGCAGCTTAGCAGCGGGGGGGACCTACGAGCAGTACTTC. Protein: CASSLAAGGTYEQYF.

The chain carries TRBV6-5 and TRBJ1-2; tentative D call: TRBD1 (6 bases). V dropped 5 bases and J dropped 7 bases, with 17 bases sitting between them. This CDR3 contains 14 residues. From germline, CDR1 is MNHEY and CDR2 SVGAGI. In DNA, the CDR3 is TGTGCCAGCAGTCCCAACCGGGGACAAAGTGGCTACACCTTC. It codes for CASSPNRGQSGYTF.

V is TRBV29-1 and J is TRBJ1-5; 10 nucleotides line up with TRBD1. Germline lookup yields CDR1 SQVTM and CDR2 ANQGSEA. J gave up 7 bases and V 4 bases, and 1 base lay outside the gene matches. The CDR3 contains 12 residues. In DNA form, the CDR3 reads TGCAGCGTTGCGGACAGGGGGCAGCCCCAGCATTTT. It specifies CSVADRGQPQHF.

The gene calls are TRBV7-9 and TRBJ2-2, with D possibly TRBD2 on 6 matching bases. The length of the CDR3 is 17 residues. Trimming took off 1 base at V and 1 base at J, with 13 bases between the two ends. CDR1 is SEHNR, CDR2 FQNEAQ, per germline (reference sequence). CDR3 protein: CASSLGEAGLNTGELFF. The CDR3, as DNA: TGTGCCAGCAGCTTAGGGGAGGCGGGGCTGAACACCGGGGAGCTGTTTTTT.

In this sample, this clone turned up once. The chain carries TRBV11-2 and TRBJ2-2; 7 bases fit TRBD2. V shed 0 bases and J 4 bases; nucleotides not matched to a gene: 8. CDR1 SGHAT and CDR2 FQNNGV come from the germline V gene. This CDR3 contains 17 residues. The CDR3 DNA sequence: TGTGCCAGCAGCTTAGATCATGGACTAGTGGGCACCGGGGAGCTGTTTTTT. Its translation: CASSLDHGLVGTGELFF.

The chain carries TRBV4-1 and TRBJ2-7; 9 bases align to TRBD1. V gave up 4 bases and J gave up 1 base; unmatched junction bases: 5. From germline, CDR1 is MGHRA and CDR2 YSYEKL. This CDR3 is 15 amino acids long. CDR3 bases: TGCGCCAGCAGCCCATGGACAGGGGTATCCTACGAGCAGTACTTC. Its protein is CASSPWTGVSYEQYF.

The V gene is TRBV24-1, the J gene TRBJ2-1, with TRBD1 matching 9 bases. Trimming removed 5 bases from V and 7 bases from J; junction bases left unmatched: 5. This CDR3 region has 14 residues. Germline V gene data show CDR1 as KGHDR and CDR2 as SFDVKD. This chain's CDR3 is CATSVQGAVNEQFF. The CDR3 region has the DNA TGTGCCACCAGTGTACAGGGGGCAGTTAATGAGCAGTTCTTC.

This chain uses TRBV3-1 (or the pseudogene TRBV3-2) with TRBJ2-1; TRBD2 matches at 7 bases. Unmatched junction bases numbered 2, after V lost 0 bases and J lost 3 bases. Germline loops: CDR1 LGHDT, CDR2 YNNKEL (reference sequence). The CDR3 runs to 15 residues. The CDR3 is CASSQDPGGYNEQFF. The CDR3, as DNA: TGTGCCAGCAGCCAAGATCCGGGGGGCTACAATGAGCAGTTCTTC.

The CDR3 sequence is CASRSRRQGSDGYTF. CDR3 nucleotide sequence: TGTGCCAGCAGGTCCCGCCGACAGGGTTCGGATGGCTACACCTTC. The chain carries TRBV28 and TRBJ1-2; TRBD1 aligns across 7 bases. Germline trimming cut 6 bases from V and 6 bases from J; bases unmatched to any gene: 13. The CDR3 consists of 15 residues. The V gene's germline CDR1 is MDHEN and CDR2 SYDVKM.

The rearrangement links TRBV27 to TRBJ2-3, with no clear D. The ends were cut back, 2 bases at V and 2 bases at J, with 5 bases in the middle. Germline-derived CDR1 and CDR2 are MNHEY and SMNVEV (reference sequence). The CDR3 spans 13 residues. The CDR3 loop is CASSLAYTDTQYF. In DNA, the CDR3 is TGTGCCAGCAGTTTAGCGTACACAGATACGCAGTATTTT.

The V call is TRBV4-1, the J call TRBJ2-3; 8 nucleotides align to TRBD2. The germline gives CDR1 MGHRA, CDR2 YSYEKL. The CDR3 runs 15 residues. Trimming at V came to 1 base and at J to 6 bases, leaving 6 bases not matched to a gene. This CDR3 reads CASSQVEREFDTQYF. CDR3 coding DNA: TGCGCCAGCAGCCAAGTTGAGCGGGAGTTTGATACGCAGTATTTT.

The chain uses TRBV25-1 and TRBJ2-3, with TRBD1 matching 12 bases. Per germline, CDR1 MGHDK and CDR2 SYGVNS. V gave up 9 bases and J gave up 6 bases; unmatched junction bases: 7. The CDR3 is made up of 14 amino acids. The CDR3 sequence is CASTGGQGADTQYF. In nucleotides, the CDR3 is TGTGCCAGTACTGGGGGACAGGGGGCTGATACGCAGTATTTT.

CDR3 bases: TGTGCCACCAGTGATTTAGAGCGGAGCGGCCAAGAGACCCAGTACTTC. This codes for CATSDLERSGQETQYF. The rearrangement uses TRBV24-1 and TRBJ2-5, with a possible D match to TRBD2 (5 bases). CDR3 length: 16 residues. Between the trimmed V and J ends, which lost 1 base and 1 base, there was a span of 12 bases. Germline V gene sequence: CDR1 KGHDR, CDR2 SFDVKD.

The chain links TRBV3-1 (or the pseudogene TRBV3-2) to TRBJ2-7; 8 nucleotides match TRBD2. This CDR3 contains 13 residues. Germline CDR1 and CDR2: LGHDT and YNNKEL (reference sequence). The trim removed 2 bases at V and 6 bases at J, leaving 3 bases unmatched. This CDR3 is CASSQRGGAEQYF. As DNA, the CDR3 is TGTGCCAGCAGCCAACGGGGGGGGGCCGAGCAGTACTTC.

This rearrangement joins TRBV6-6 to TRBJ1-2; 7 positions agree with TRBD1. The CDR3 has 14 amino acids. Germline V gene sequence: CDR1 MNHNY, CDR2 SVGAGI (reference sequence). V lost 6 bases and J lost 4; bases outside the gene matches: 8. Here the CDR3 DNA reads TGTGCCAGCAGGGTCAGGACAGGTGGCTATGGCTACACCTTC. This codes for CASRVRTGGYGYTF.

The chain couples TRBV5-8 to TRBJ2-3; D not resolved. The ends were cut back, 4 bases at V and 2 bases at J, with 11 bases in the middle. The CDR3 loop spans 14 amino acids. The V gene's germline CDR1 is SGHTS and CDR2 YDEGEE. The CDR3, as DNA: TGTGCCAGCAGCACCGGGTCTCACACAGATACGCAGTATTTT. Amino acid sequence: CASSTGSHTDTQYF.

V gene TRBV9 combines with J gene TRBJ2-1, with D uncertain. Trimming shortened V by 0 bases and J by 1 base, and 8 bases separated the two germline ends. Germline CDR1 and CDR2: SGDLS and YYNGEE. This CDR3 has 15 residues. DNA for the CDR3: TGTGCCAGCAGCGTAGGTGCAGTTTCCTACAATGAGCAGTTCTTC. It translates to CASSVGAVSYNEQFF.